This is a list of T cell receptor beta chains from one sample in a study of T cell changes during pregnancy in multiple sclerosis. Assay: immunoSEQ multiplex PCR; the TCRdb copy retains only in-frame clones and omits some. The repertoire consists of 95,000 to 110,000 clones, with roughly 92% occurring once and the leading ten covering around 0.8%. This sample comprised peripheral blood, obtained in the third trimester of pregnancy. The receptors originated from a female donor in good health, enrolled as a control in a pregnancy study. Both conserved end residues are part of each CDR3. Fields, in order: J gene, clone size, D gene, V gene, CDR3 protein, CDR3 DNA. D genes are given only for firm matches. A row's size may be missing; if present it is once, few, many or a size class.

j_call: TRBJ2-6; clone_size: NA; d_call: TRBD1; v_call: TRBV12-5; cdr3_aa: CASGPTGAGANVLTF; cdr3_nt: TGTGCTAGTGGTCCTACAGGGGCTGGGGCCAACGTCCTGACTTTC
j_call: TRBJ2-1; clone_size: NA; d_call: NA; v_call: TRBV9; cdr3_aa: CASRGPGLYNEQFF; cdr3_nt: TGTGCCAGCAGGGGACCGGGACTCTACAATGAGCAGTTCTTC
j_call: TRBJ2-3; clone_size: NA; d_call: NA; v_call: TRBV7-3; cdr3_aa: CASSLRRGTESTDTQYF; cdr3_nt: TGTGCCAGCAGCTTGAGACGGGGAACTGAGTCCACAGATACGCAGTATTTT
j_call: TRBJ2-3; clone_size: NA; d_call: TRBD2; v_call: TRBV4-3; cdr3_aa: CASSQEAGRAQYF; cdr3_nt: TGCGCCAGCAGCCAAGAGGCAGGGAGGGCGCAGTATTTT
j_call: TRBJ1-2; clone_size: NA; d_call: TRBD1; v_call: TRBV18; cdr3_aa: CASSPSGTEDGYTF; cdr3_nt: TGTGCCAGCTCACCTTCCGGGACAGAAGATGGCTACACCTTC
j_call: TRBJ2-1; clone_size: NA; d_call: NA; v_call: TRBV30; cdr3_aa: CAWTPGGTYNEQFF; cdr3_nt: TGTGCCTGGACCCCTGGGGGGACCTACAATGAGCAGTTCTTC
j_call: TRBJ1-1; clone_size: NA; d_call: NA; v_call: TRBV7-8; cdr3_aa: CASSLRRNTEAFF; cdr3_nt: TGTGCCAGCAGCCTACGGAGGAACACTGAAGCTTTCTTT
j_call: TRBJ2-6; clone_size: NA; d_call: NA; v_call: TRBV5-1; cdr3_aa: CASSLGTENVLTF; cdr3_nt: TGCGCCAGCAGCTTGGGGACAGAGAACGTCCTGACTTTC
j_call: TRBJ2-1; clone_size: NA; d_call: TRBD1; v_call: TRBV7-2; cdr3_aa: CASSPRTGAVNEQFF; cdr3_nt: TGTGCCAGCAGCCCACGGACAGGGGCGGTCAATGAGCAGTTCTTC
j_call: TRBJ1-5; clone_size: NA; d_call: NA; v_call: TRBV7-3; cdr3_aa: CASSLTGDQPQHF; cdr3_nt: TGTGCCAGCAGCTTAACCGGGGATCAGCCCCAGCATTTT
j_call: TRBJ2-3; clone_size: NA; d_call: TRBD2; v_call: TRBV18; cdr3_aa: CASSPRTQLAGDTDTQYF; cdr3_nt: TGTGCCAGCTCACCACGAACCCAACTAGCGGGGGACACAGATACGCAGTATTTT
j_call: TRBJ1-6; clone_size: NA; d_call: NA; v_call: TRBV14; cdr3_aa: CASSPRGEGSPLHF; cdr3_nt: TGTGCCAGCAGCCCCAGGGGTGAGGGTTCACCCCTCCACTTT
j_call: TRBJ1-2; clone_size: NA; d_call: TRBD1; v_call: TRBV5-1; cdr3_aa: CASSYRQGADGYTF; cdr3_nt: TGCGCCAGCAGCTACAGACAGGGGGCAGATGGCTACACCTTC
j_call: TRBJ1-2; clone_size: NA; d_call: NA; v_call: TRBV5-1; cdr3_aa: CASSFEGSNYGYTF; cdr3_nt: TGCGCCAGCAGCTTTGAGGGTTCTAACTATGGCTACACCTTC
j_call: TRBJ2-5; clone_size: NA; d_call: NA; v_call: TRBV30; cdr3_aa: CAWRLTVAGQETQYF; cdr3_nt: TGTGCCTGGAGACTTACAGTGGCGGGTCAAGAGACCCAGTACTTC
j_call: TRBJ1-4; clone_size: NA; d_call: NA; v_call: TRBV7-9; cdr3_aa: CASSLSRTADEKLFF; cdr3_nt: TGTGCCAGCAGCCTGTCGCGGACAGCGGATGAAAAACTGTTTTTT
j_call: TRBJ2-7; clone_size: NA; d_call: NA; v_call: TRBV4-1; cdr3_aa: CASSQVSQGIYEQYF; cdr3_nt: TGCGCCAGCAGCCAAGTGAGCCAGGGAATCTACGAGCAGTACTTC
j_call: TRBJ1-1; clone_size: NA; d_call: NA; v_call: TRBV6-6; cdr3_aa: CASSLTGAKVAFF; cdr3_nt: TGTGCCAGCAGCCTGACAGGAGCAAAGGTGGCTTTCTTT
j_call: TRBJ1-2; clone_size: NA; d_call: TRBD1; v_call: TRBV5-4; cdr3_aa: CASSGQGTRTF; cdr3_nt: TGTGCCAGCAGCGGACAGGGCACTCGCACCTTC
j_call: TRBJ2-1; clone_size: NA; d_call: NA; v_call: TRBV2; cdr3_aa: CASSGVQSYNEQFF; cdr3_nt: TGTGCCAGCAGTGGAGTTCAATCCTACAATGAGCAGTTCTTC
j_call: TRBJ2-2; clone_size: once; d_call: TRBD1; v_call: TRBV7-8; cdr3_aa: CASSSDRAAGELFF; cdr3_nt: TGTGCCAGCAGCTCGGACAGGGCGGCCGGGGAGCTGTTTTTT
j_call: TRBJ2-5; clone_size: NA; d_call: NA; v_call: TRBV7-3; cdr3_aa: CASSYTGLETQYF; cdr3_nt: TGTGCCAGCAGCTACACAGGGCTAGAGACCCAGTACTTC
j_call: TRBJ2-7; clone_size: NA; d_call: TRBD1; v_call: TRBV7-2; cdr3_aa: CASSSPGQGADQQYF; cdr3_nt: TGTGCCAGCAGCTCCCCGGGACAGGGGGCGGATCAGCAGTACTTC
j_call: TRBJ2-1; clone_size: NA; d_call: TRBD2; v_call: TRBV4-3; cdr3_aa: CASSQGRPSGLTYNEQFF; cdr3_nt: TGCGCCAGCAGCCAAGGCAGACCTTCGGGACTAACCTACAATGAGCAGTTCTTC
j_call: TRBJ1-4; clone_size: once; d_call: TRBD1; v_call: TRBV7-2; cdr3_aa: CASRQGGAYEKLFF; cdr3_nt: TGTGCCAGCAGGCAAGGGGGCGCCTACGAAAAACTGTTTTTT
j_call: TRBJ2-5; clone_size: NA; d_call: TRBD1; v_call: TRBV15; cdr3_aa: CATSPTGQTQETQYF; cdr3_nt: TGTGCCACCAGCCCGACAGGGCAAACACAAGAGACCCAGTACTTC
j_call: TRBJ2-3; clone_size: NA; d_call: TRBD1; v_call: TRBV13; cdr3_aa: CASSLRQGYGTDTQYF; cdr3_nt: TGTGCCAGCAGCTTAAGACAGGGGTATGGCACAGATACGCAGTATTTT